Below, 27 T cell receptor beta chains from the same sample are listed, as sequenced in a study of T cells in localized non-small cell lung cancer. Profiled with immunoSEQ multiplex PCR; TCRdb holds only in-frame clones, not every one. The data show approximately 30,000 clones, about 92% seen once. The source was peripheral blood, collected before any cancer treatment. The receptors here all came from a female donor at least 60 years old with stage I lung adenocarcinoma.

The V and J genes are TRBV29-1 and TRBJ2-3; D ambiguous. This CDR3 comprises 13 residues. Between the trimmed V and J ends, which lost 7 bases and 3 bases, there was a span of 14 bases. Looked up from germline, CDR1 is SQVTM and CDR2 is ANQGSEA. DNA for the CDR3: TGCAGCGGCCTGCCCCACGGTACAGATACGCAGTATTTT. This codes for CSGLPHGTDTQYF.

The chain carries TRBV6-4 and TRBJ2-2; D is unclear. The CDR3 runs to 14 residues. The V end lost 6 bases, the J end lost 4 bases, and 12 bases lay between the germline ends. Looked up from germline, CDR1 is MRHNA and CDR2 is SNTAGT. CDR3 DNA: TGTGCCAGCAGGGAAAACACTTTCACCGGGGAGCTGTTTTTT. It encodes CASRENTFTGELFF.

This rearrangement joins TRBV6-6 to TRBJ2-5; 8 nucleotides match TRBD1. Germline lookup yields CDR1 MNHNY and CDR2 SVGAGI (reference sequence). The length of the CDR3 is 13 residues. Trimming took 5 bases from V and 5 from J; bases not matched to a gene: 4. The CDR3, as DNA: TGTGCCAGCAGTACCACAGGGGGTGAGACCCAGTACTTC. Translated, it gives CASSTTGGETQYF.

This clone was counted once. The chain employs TRBV6-5 and TRBJ1-2; 10 bases are a match to TRBD1. The CDR3 is made up of 13 amino acids. V was clipped by 7 bases and J by 6 bases; unmatched bases: 5. Per germline, CDR1 MNHEY and CDR2 SVGAGI. The CDR3 loop is CASTLDRGHGYTF. CDR3 bases: TGTGCCAGCACCCTCGACAGGGGGCATGGCTACACCTTC.

This clone showed up just once. V is TRBV11-2 and J is TRBJ2-1; 9 bases map to TRBD2. This CDR3 is built from 13 residues. Germline V gene data show CDR1 as SGHAT and CDR2 as FQNNGV. V lost 5 bases, J lost 9 bases, and 5 bases stayed unmatched. The CDR3 is CASSPGLALEQFF. Written as DNA, the CDR3 is TGTGCCAGCAGCCCCGGACTAGCGCTTGAGCAGTTCTTC.

The chain employs TRBV19 and TRBJ2-1, with 7 bases fitting TRBD1. This CDR3 is built from 15 residues. The V gene's germline CDR1 is LNHDA and CDR2 SQIVND (reference sequence). J gave up 6 bases and V 5 bases, and 10 bases lay outside the gene matches. CDR3 bases: TGTGCCAGTAGTGTCCCTCAGGGGGTCGTCAATGAGCAGTTCTTC. Its protein is CASSVPQGVVNEQFF.

The chain links TRBV7-7 to TRBJ2-3; 8 nucleotides line up with TRBD1. V trimming: 5 bases; J trimming: 0 bases; junction bases outside the gene matches: 4. CDR3 length equals 15 residues. Germline CDR1 SSHAT, CDR2 FNYEAQ (reference sequence). The CDR3: CASSQRQGSTDTQYF. The CDR3 bases are TGTGCCAGCAGCCAGCGACAGGGGAGCACAGATACGCAGTATTTT. The full variable domain, with the rest looked up from reference TRBV7-7 and TRBJ2-3, is GAGVSQSPRYKVTKRGQDVTLRCDPISSHATLYWYQQALGQGPEFLTYFNYEAQPDKSGLPSDRFSAERPEGSISTLTIQRTEQRDSAMYRCASSQRQGSTDTQYFGPGTRLTVL.

The chain couples TRBV19 to TRBJ1-1; D gene uncertain. The CDR3 totals 13 residues. The V end lost 7 bases, the J end lost 1 base, and 10 bases lay between the germline ends. From germline, CDR1 is LNHDA and CDR2 SQIVND (reference sequence). CDR3 coding DNA: TGTGCCAGTACGGTCCGAGGGAACACTGAAGCTTTCTTT. Amino acid sequence: CASTVRGNTEAFF.

The CDR3 bases are TGTGCCAAAAAGGGGACGGATAACGGGGTTGCAACTAATGAAAAACTGTTTTTT. Its translation is CAKKGTDNGVATNEKLFF. The chain joins TRBV28 to TRBJ1-4, with D possibly TRBD1 on 5 matching bases. The CDR3 loop spans 18 amino acids. In germline, CDR1 is MDHEN, CDR2 SYDVKM. V lost 10 bases, J lost 0 bases, and 24 bases lay in between.

This chain joins TRBV19 and TRBJ2-7, with D maybe TRBD2 (6 bases). This CDR3 is built from 14 residues. Trimming took 6 bases from V and 3 from J, leaving 15 bases between them. Germline loops: CDR1 LNHDA, CDR2 SQIVND (reference sequence). The CDR3 spells CASRFGLYDYEQYV. The CDR3 nucleotides read TGTGCCAGTAGATTCGGACTATACGACTACGAGCAGTACGTC.

The chain has TRBV6-6 and TRBJ1-2; the match to TRBD1 covers 11 bases. This CDR3 spans 15 amino acids. The V segment lost 5 bases and the J segment 6 bases; nucleotides outside the gene matches: 8. Germline CDR1 and CDR2: MNHNY and SVGAGI (reference sequence). CDR3 DNA: TGTGCCAGCAGTGACTGGGACAGGGGGGAGAATGGCTACACCTTC. Protein: CASSDWDRGENGYTF.

This sequence joins TRBV28 and TRBJ1-4, with D possibly matching TRBD1 (5 bases). The CDR3 has 15 amino acids. Trimming removed 2 bases at V and 4 bases at J, with 11 bases between. CDR1 MDHEN and CDR2 SYDVKM come from the germline V gene. CDR3 region: CASSLGRALNEKLFF. The CDR3 DNA follows: TGTGCCAGCAGTTTAGGCAGGGCCCTTAATGAAAAACTGTTTTTT.

The chain links TRBV18 to TRBJ1-1; possible D gene TRBD1, 6 bases. This CDR3 region has 14 residues. The germline CDR1 and CDR2 sequences are KGHSH and LQKENI. V was trimmed by 3 bases and J by 1 base, leaving 9 bases between them. CDR3 sequence reads: CASSPDSRNTEAFF. CDR3 nucleotides: TGTGCCAGCTCACCGGACAGCCGGAACACTGAAGCTTTCTTT.

The rearrangement uses TRBV19 and TRBJ1-2; D gene unclear. The V end was cut by 3 bases, the J end by 7 bases, with 12 bases between. The CDR3 is 13 amino acids. Germline V gene data show CDR1 as LNHDA and CDR2 as SQIVND (reference sequence). The CDR3 protein is CASSMVGKSGYTF. In nucleotides, the CDR3 is TGTGCCAGTAGTATGGTAGGGAAGAGTGGCTACACCTTC.

The chain is built from TRBV7-2 and TRBJ1-5; 11 nucleotides agree with TRBD1. Germline V gene lookup returns CDR1 SGHTA and CDR2 FQGNSA. The CDR3 is made up of 18 amino acids. V dropped 1 base and J dropped 4; count of bases not matched to a gene: 9. CDR3 in DNA: TGTGCCAGCAGCTTAGTGGGGACCGGGACAGGGGGTAATCAGCCCCAGCATTTT. This codes for CASSLVGTGTGGNQPQHF.

The chain carries TRBV7-9 and TRBJ2-4; D is tentatively TRBD1 or TRBD2 (7 bases each). CDR3 length equals 15 residues. With 6 bases removed from V and 6 bases from J, the gap between germline ends came to 18 bases. CDR1 is SEHNR, CDR2 FQNEAQ, per germline (reference sequence). CDR3 DNA sequence: TGTGCCAGCAGTCGCCGGGGGGACAGCTTAAACATTCAGTACTTC. Translating gives CASSRRGDSLNIQYF. The full variable domain, in which reference TRBV7-9 and TRBJ2-4 provide the parts outside the CDR3, is DTGVSQNPRHKITKRGQNVTFRCDPISEHNRLYWYRQTLGQGPEFLTYFQNEAQLEKSRLLSDRFSAERPKGSFSTLEIQRTEQGDSAMYLCASSRRGDSLNIQYFGAGTRLSVL.

V gene TRBV10-1 combines with J gene TRBJ1-1, with 8 bases identical to TRBD1. The CDR3 extends over 18 amino acids. The germline gives CDR1 WNHNN, CDR2 SYGVQD (reference sequence). V gave up 6 bases and J gave up 1 base; unmatched junction bases: 16. CDR3 region: CASSVGPGQALGNTEAFF. CDR3 coding DNA: TGCGCCAGCAGCGTCGGACCGGGACAGGCCCTCGGGAACACTGAAGCTTTCTTT.

The V and J genes are TRBV7-3 and TRBJ2-1, with D perhaps given as TRBD1 or TRBD2 (5 bases each). CDR1 is SGHTA, CDR2 FQGTGA, per germline. Deletions cut 7 bases from V and 9 bases from J, with 19 bases between. The CDR3 totals 14 residues. In DNA form, the CDR3 reads TGTGCCAGCACCCCGGGGCGAGGGAAGGGTGAGCAGTTCTTC. Amino acids: CASTPGRGKGEQFF.

The J gene is TRBJ2-2, the V gene TRBV6-4; 10 nucleotides line up with TRBD1. Germline V lookup: CDR1 MRHNA, CDR2 SNTAGT. Germline trimming cut 4 bases from V and 3 bases from J; bases unmatched to any gene: 2. The CDR3 consists of 15 residues. This CDR3 reads CASSGQGAHTGELFF. CDR3 bases: TGTGCCAGCAGTGGACAGGGGGCCCACACCGGGGAGCTGTTTTTT.

This clone came up once. This chain connects TRBV27 to TRBJ1-2, with D tentatively TRBD1 (6 bases). The V end was cut by 8 bases, the J end by 6 bases, with 19 bases between. Looked up from germline, CDR1 is MNHEY and CDR2 is SMNVEV (reference sequence). The CDR3 is made up of 14 amino acids. The CDR3 sequence: CASRKNNRENGYTF. The CDR3 DNA reads as TGTGCCAGCCGAAAAAATAACAGGGAAAATGGCTACACCTTC.

The CDR3 DNA sequence: TGTGCCAGCAGCCCTGGGACGGCGAGAGTCACTGAAGCTTTCTTT. Its protein product is CASSPGTARVTEAFF. V is TRBV5-6 and J is TRBJ1-1; D may be TRBD1 (5 bases). The V gene lost 4 bases and the J gene lost 4 bases, with 17 bases spanning the gap. This CDR3 comprises 15 residues. Looked up from germline, CDR1 is SGHDT and CDR2 is YYEEEE.

CDR3 coding DNA: TGTGCCAGCAACAGGCGGGAGGTCGGGGGAGATACGCAGTATTTT. It translates to CASNRREVGGDTQYF. The chain combines TRBV6-1 with TRBJ2-3; 8 bases map to TRBD2. The germline CDR1 and CDR2 sequences are MNHNS and SASEGT. The length of the CDR3 is 15 residues. With 7 bases clipped from V and 5 bases from J, the junction kept 11 bases outside the gene matches.

This chain links TRBV9 with TRBJ2-3; D could derive from TRBD1 or TRBD2 (5 bases each). Germline-derived CDR1 and CDR2 are SGDLS and YYNGEE. The CDR3 has 16 amino acids. The V gene lost 0 bases and the J gene lost 1 base, with 12 bases spanning the gap. The DNA of the CDR3 is TGTGCCAGCAGCGTAGGTGAAGGGACGGGCACAGATACGCAGTATTTT. The encoded protein is CASSVGEGTGTDTQYF.

CDR3 protein: CASSPGQGRTEAFF. The CDR3 coding sequence is TGTGCCAGCAGTCCCGGACAGGGAAGGACTGAAGCTTTCTTT. The J gene is TRBJ1-1, the V gene TRBV6-5; 8 bases match TRBD1. The CDR3 is 14 amino acids. In germline, CDR1 is MNHEY, CDR2 SVGAGI. V lost 5 bases and J lost 5; bases outside the gene matches: 7.

This clone was observed a single time. The V and J genes are TRBV10-2 and TRBJ1-5; unclear D gene. Germline values: CDR1 WSHSY, CDR2 SAAADI. The CDR3 is 13 amino acids. Trimming shortened V by 8 bases and J by 0 bases, and 8 bases separated the two germline ends. The CDR3 spells CASRDGSNQPQHF. DNA for the CDR3: TGCGCCAGCCGCGACGGTAGCAATCAGCCCCAGCATTTT.

The CDR3 nucleotides read TGTGCCAGCAGCTTAGCCTCTCCTTTACGGGAGGGTTACAATGAGCAGTTCTTC. As protein: CASSLASPLREGYNEQFF. This chain uses TRBV7-9 with TRBJ2-1; 8 bases are shared with TRBD2. There are 18 residues in the CDR3. The ends lost 0 bases at V and 4 bases at J; junction bases unmatched: 11. The V gene's germline CDR1 is SEHNR and CDR2 FQNEAQ (reference sequence).

V and J are TRBV6-5 and TRBJ2-5, with TRBD2 identical over 8 bases. There are 15 residues in the CDR3. Germline CDR1 reads MNHEY; CDR2 reads SVGAGI. V trimming: 4 bases; J trimming: 4 bases; junction bases outside the gene matches: 8. CDR3 DNA: TGTGCCAGCAGTTTCGCTGGACTAGCAGCAGAGACCCAGTACTTC. It is translated as CASSFAGLAAETQYF.